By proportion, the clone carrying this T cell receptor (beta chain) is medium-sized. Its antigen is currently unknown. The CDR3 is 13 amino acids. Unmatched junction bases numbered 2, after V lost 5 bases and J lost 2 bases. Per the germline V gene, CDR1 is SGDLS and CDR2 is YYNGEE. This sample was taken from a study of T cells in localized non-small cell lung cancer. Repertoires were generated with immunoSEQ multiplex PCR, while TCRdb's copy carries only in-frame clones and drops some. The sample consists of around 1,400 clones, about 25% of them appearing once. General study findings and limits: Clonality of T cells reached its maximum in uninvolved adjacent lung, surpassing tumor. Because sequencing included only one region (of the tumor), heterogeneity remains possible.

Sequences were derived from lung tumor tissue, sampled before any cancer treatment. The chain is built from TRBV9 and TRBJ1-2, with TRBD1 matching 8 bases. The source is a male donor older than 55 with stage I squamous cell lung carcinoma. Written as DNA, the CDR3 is TGTGCCAGCAGTGGACAGGGAAACTATGGCTACACCTTC. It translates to CASSGQGNYGYTF.